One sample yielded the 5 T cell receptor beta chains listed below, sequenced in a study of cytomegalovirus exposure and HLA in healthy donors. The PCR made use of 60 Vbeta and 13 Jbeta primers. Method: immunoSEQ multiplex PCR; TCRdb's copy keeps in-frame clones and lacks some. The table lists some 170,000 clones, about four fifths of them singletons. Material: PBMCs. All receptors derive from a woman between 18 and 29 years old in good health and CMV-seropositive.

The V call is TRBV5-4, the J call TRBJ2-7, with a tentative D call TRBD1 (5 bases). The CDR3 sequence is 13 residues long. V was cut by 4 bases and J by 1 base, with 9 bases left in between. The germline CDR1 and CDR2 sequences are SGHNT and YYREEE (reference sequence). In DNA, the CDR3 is TGTGCCAGCAGCGGGGCCGTTTCCTACGAGCAGTACTTC. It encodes CASSGAVSYEQYF.

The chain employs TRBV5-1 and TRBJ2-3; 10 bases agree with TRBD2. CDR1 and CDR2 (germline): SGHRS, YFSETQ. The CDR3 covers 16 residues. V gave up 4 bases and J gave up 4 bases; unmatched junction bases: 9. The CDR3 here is CASSLPGAGGPDTQYF. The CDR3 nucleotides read TGCGCCAGCAGCCTCCCTGGAGCGGGGGGGCCAGATACGCAGTATTTT. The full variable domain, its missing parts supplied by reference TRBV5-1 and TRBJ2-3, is KAGVTQTPRYLIKTRGQQVTLSCSPISGHRSVSWYQQTPGQGLQFLFEYFSETQRNKGNFPGRFSGRQFSNSRSEMNVSTLELGDSALYLCASSLPGAGGPDTQYFGPGTRLTVL.

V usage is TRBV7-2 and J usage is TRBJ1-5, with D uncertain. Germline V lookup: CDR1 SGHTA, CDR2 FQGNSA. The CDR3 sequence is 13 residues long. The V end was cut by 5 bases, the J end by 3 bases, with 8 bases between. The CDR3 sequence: CASSLENNQPQHF. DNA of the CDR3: TGTGCCAGCAGCCTGGAGAACAATCAGCCCCAGCATTTT. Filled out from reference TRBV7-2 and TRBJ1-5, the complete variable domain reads GAGVSQSPSNKVTEKGKDVELRCDPISGHTALYWYRQSLGQGLEFLIYFQGNSAPDKSGLPSDRFSAERTGGSVSTLTIQRTQQEDSAVYLCASSLENNQPQHFGDGTRLSIL.

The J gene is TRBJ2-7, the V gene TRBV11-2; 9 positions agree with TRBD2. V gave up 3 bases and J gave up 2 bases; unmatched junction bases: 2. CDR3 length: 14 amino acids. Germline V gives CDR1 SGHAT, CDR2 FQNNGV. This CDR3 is CASSFLAGTYEQYF. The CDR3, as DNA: TGTGCCAGCAGCTTCCTAGCGGGGACCTACGAGCAGTACTTC.

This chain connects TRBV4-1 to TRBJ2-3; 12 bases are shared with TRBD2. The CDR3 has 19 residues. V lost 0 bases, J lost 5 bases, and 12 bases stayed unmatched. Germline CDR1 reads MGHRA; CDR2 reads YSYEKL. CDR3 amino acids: CASSQEAPGSSGGGDTQYF. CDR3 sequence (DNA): TGCGCCAGCAGCCAAGAGGCCCCGGGGTCTAGCGGGGGGGGAGATACGCAGTATTTT.